The clone carrying this T cell receptor (beta chain) was found once. The same CDR3 can be traced to other DNA sequences in this sample. Participant ages covered about 18 to 89 years across 25 or so US areas. The CDR3 runs 16 residues. Unmatched junction bases numbered 7, after V lost 3 bases and J lost 6 bases. Germline V gene sequence: CDR1 KGHSH, CDR2 LQKENI. As processed by the authors: How many nucleated cells were present was estimated from reference gene primer amplification. The assay was immunoSEQ multiplex PCR, and TCRdb's table has in-frame clones only and misses some. From that table come the V and J calls and clone size; the DNA was used to work out D and trimming. Here the sample spans about 220,000 clones, approximately 83% being singletons. The record originates from a study of blood T cell repertoires in COVID-19. Whole-study context: T cells, B-cell-depleted T cells, or PBMCs provided the cDNA or gDNA that served as material.

The clonotype comes from a woman aged 40 to 50 who had been exposed to COVID-19. The chain is built from TRBV18 and TRBJ2-3; TRBD2 aligns across 12 bases. Sequences were obtained from PBMCs or T cells enriched from blood (not recorded which). The CDR3 sequence is CASSPGWTSGEDTQYF. CDR3 nucleotide sequence: TGTGCCAGCTCACCGGGGTGGACTAGCGGGGAGGATACGCAGTATTTT.